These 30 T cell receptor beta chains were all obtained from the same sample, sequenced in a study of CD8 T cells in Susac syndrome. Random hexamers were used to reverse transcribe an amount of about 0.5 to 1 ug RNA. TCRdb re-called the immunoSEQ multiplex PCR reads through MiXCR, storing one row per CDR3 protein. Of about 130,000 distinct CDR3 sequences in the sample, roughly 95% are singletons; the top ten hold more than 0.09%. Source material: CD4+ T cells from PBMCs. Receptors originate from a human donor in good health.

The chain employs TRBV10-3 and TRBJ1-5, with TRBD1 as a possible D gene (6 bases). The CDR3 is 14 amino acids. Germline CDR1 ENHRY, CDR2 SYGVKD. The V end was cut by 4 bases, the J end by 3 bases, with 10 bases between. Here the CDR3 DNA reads TGTGCCATCAGTGGGAGGGGGGCCAATCAGCCCCAGCATTTT. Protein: CAISGRGANQPQHF.

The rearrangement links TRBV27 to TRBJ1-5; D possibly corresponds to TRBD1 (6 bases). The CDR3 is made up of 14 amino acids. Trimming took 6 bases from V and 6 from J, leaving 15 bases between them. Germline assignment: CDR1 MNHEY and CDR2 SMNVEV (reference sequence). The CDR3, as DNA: TGTGCCAGCAGGGCCGACAGGTGGCGTCAGCCCCAGCATTTT. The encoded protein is CASRADRWRQPQHF.

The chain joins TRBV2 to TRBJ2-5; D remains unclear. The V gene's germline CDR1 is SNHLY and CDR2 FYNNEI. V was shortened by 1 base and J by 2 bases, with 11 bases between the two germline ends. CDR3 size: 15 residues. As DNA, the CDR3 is TGTGCCAGCAGTGAAGACAACCTGAGTCAAGAGACCCAGTACTTC. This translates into CASSEDNLSQETQYF.

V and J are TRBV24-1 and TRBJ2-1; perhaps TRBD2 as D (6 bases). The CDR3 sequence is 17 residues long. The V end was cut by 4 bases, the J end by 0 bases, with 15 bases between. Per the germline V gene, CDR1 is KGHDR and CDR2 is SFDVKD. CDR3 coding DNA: TGTGCCACCAGTGACCACCGACTAGTCCGCTCCTACAATGAGCAGTTCTTC. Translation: CATSDHRLVRSYNEQFF.

CDR3 residues: CASSPRYNEQFF. The CDR3 region has the DNA TGTGCCAGCAGCCCGCGTTACAATGAGCAGTTCTTC. The rearrangement links TRBV3-1 to TRBJ2-1; D call uncertain. The germline V gene has CDR1 LGHDT and CDR2 YNNKEL (reference sequence). The CDR3 is 12 residues long. Deletions cut 4 bases from V and 4 bases from J, with 5 bases between.

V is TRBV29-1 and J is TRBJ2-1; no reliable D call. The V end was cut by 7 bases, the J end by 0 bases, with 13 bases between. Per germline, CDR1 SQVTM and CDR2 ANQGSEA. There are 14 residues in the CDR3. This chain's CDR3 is CSARTESSYNEQFF. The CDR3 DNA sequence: TGCAGCGCTCGGACGGAGAGCTCCTACAATGAGCAGTTCTTC.

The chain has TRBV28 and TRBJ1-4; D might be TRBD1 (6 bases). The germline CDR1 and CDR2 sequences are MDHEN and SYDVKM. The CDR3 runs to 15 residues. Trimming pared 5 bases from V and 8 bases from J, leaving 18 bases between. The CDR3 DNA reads TGTGCCAGCAGTATTGGGGGGCCGAGAGAAGAAAAACTGTTTTTT. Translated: CASSIGGPREEKLFF. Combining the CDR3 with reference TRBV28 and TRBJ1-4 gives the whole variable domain DVKVTQSSRYLVKRTGEKVFLECVQDMDHENMFWYRQDPGLGLRLIYFSYDVKMKEKGDIPEGYSVSREKKERFSLILESASTNQTSMYLCASSIGGPREEKLFFGSGTQLSVL.

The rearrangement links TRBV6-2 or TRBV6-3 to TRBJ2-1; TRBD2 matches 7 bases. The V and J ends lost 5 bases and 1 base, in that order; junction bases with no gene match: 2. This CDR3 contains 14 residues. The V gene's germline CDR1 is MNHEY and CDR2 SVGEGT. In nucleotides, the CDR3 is TGTGCCAGCAGTGGGGACTATTCCTACAATGAGCAGTTCTTC. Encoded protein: CASSGDYSYNEQFF.

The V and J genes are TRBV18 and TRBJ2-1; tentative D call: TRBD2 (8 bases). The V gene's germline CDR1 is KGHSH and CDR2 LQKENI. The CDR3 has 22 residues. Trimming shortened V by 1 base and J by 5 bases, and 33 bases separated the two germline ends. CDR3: CASSPQVGRQGLAGSEHNEQFF. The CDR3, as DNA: TGTGCCAGCTCACCACAGGTGGGCAGACAGGGCTTAGCGGGGTCCGAGCACAATGAGCAGTTCTTC. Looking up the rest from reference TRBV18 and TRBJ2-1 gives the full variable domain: NAGVMQNPRHLVRRRGQEARLRCSPMKGHSHVYWYRQLPEEGLKFMVYLQKENIIDESGMPKERFSAEFPKEGPSILRIQQVVRGDSAAYFCASSPQVGRQGLAGSEHNEQFFGPGTRLTVL.

The CDR3 nucleotides are TGTGCCACCCAGGATGCAACTAATGAAAAACTGTTTTTT. This codes for CATQDATNEKLFF. The chain joins TRBV24-1 to TRBJ1-4; D gene uncertain. This CDR3 comprises 13 residues. Germline CDR1 KGHDR, CDR2 SFDVKD. Trimming stripped 9 bases from V and 0 bases from J, with 7 bases between.

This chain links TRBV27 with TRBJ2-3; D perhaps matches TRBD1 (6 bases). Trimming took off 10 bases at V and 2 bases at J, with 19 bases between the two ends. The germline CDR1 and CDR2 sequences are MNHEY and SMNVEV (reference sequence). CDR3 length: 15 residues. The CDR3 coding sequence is TGTGCCACTTCAACCGGACAGCTAGTCACAGATACGCAGTATTTT. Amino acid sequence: CATSTGQLVTDTQYF.

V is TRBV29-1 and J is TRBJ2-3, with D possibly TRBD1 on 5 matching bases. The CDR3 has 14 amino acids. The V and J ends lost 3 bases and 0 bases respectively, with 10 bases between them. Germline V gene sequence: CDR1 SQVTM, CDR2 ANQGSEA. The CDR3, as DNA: TGCAGCGTTGATCTAGGGGCGAGCACAGATACGCAGTATTTT. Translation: CSVDLGASTDTQYF.

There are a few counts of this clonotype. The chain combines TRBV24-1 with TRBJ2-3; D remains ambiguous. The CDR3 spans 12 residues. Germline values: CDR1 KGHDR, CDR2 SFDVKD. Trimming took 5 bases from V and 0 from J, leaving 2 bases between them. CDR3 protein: CATSASTDTQYF. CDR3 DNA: TGTGCCACCAGTGCTAGCACAGATACGCAGTATTTT.

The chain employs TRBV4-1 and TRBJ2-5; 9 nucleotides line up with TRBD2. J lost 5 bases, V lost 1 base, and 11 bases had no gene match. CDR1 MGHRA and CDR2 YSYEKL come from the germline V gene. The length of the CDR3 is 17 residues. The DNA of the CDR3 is TGCGCCAGCAGCCAAGGTGCGCGGGAGGGGGCTCGGGAGACCCAGTACTTC. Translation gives CASSQGAREGARETQYF.

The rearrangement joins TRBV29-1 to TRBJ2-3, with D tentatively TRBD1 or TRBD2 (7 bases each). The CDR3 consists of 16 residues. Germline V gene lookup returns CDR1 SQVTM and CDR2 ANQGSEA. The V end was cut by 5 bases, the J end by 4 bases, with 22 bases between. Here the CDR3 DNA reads TGCAGCGTTCAGGGGGAGGGCGGAGGGGGGCCAGATACGCAGTATTTT. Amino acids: CSVQGEGGGGPDTQYF.

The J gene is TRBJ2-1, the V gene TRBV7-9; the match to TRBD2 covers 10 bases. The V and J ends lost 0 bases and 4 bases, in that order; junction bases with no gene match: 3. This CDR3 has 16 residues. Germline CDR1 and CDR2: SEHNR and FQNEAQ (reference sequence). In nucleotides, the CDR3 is TGTGCCAGCAGCTTAGCGGTACTAGCGGGGTACAATGAGCAGTTCTTC. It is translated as CASSLAVLAGYNEQFF.

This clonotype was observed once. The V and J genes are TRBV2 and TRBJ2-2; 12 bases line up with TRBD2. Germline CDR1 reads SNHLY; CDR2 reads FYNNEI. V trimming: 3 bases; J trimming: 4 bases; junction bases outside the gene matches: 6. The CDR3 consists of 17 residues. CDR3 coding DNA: TGTGCCAGCAGTGATGGTAGACTAGCGGGAGTCACCGGGGAGCTGTTTTTT. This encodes CASSDGRLAGVTGELFF.

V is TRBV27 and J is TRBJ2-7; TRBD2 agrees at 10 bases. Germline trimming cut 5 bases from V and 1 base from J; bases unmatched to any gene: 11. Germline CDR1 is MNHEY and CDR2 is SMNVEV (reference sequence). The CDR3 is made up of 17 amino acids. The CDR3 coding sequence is TGTGCCAGCAGTCCCCAAATCAGGACTAGCGGTTCCTACGAGCAGTACTTC. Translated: CASSPQIRTSGSYEQYF.

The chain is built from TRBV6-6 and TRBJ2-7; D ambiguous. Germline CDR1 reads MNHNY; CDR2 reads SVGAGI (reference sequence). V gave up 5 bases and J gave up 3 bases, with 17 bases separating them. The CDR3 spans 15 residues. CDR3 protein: CASSPVGLGNYEQYF. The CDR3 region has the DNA TGTGCCAGCAGTCCTGTCGGCCTAGGGAACTACGAGCAGTACTTC.

The CDR3 sequence: CASSGDREGGYTF. The CDR3 DNA is TGTGCCAGCAGTGGAGACAGGGAAGGTGGCTACACCTTC. The V call is TRBV6-5, the J call TRBJ1-2; 7 positions match TRBD1. CDR1 is MNHEY and CDR2 is SVGAGI in the germline V gene. Unmatched junction bases numbered 7, after V lost 5 bases and J lost 7 bases. CDR3 length: 13 residues.

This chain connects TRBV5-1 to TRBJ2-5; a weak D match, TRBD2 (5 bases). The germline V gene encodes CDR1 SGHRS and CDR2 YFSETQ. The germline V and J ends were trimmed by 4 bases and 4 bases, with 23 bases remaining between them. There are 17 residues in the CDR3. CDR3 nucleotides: TGCGCCAGCAGCGACGGAATCAAGACCCGGGGTGGAGAGACCCAGTACTTC. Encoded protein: CASSDGIKTRGGETQYF.

The CDR3 is CASSSLSDSGANVLTF. The CDR3 coding sequence is TGCGCCAGCAGCTCGCTTTCAGACTCTGGGGCCAACGTCCTGACTTTC. The chain combines TRBV5-1 with TRBJ2-6; D uncertain. This CDR3 region has 16 residues. V was clipped by 3 bases and J by 0 bases, with 10 bases between them. The germline CDR1 and CDR2 sequences are SGHRS and YFSETQ.

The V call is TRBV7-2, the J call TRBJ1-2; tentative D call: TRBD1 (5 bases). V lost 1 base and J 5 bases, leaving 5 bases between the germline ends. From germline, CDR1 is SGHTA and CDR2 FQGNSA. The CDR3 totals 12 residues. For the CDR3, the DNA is TGTGCCAGCAGCTTAGGACAGTATGGCTACACCTTC. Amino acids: CASSLGQYGYTF.

The CDR3 DNA sequence: TGCGCCAGCAGCCACCCCCGGGCTGGGGCCAACGTCCTGACTTTC. It codes for CASSHPRAGANVLTF. The chain links TRBV4-1 to TRBJ2-6; D unresolved. The CDR3 is 15 amino acids. Germline CDR1 reads MGHRA; CDR2 reads YSYEKL. With 3 bases removed from V and 2 bases from J, the gap between germline ends came to 8 bases.

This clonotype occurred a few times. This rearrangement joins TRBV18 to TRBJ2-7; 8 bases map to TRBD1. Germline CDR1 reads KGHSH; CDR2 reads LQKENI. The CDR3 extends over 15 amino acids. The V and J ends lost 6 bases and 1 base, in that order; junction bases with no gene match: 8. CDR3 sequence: CASSPRTGSSYEQYF. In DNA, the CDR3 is TGTGCCAGCTCGCCGCGGACAGGGAGTTCCTACGAGCAGTACTTC.

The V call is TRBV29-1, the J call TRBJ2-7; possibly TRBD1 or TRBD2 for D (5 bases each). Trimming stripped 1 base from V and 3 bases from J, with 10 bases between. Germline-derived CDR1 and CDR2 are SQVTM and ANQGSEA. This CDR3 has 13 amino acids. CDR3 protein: CSVEVWGNYEQYF. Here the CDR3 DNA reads TGCAGCGTTGAAGTATGGGGGAACTACGAGCAGTACTTC.

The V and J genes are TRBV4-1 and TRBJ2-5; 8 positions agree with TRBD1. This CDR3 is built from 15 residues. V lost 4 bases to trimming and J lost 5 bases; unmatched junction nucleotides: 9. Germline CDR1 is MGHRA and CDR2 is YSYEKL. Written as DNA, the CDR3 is TGCGCCAGCAGCCCCCTCGGACAGGGAAGGGAGACCCAGTACTTC. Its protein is CASSPLGQGRETQYF.

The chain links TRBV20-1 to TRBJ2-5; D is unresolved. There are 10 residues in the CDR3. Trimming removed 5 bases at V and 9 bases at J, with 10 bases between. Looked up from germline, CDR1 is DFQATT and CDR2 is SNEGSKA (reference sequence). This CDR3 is CSADGVPQYF. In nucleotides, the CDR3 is TGCAGTGCTGATGGGGTCCCCCAGTACTTC.

For the CDR3, the DNA is TGCGCCAGCAGCCGCCTACTAGCGGGAGGGCGGGACACCGGGGAGCTGTTTTTT. This sequence encodes CASSRLLAGGRDTGELFF. This sequence joins TRBV4-1 and TRBJ2-2; 13 bases are a match to TRBD2. This CDR3 has 18 amino acids. From germline, CDR1 is MGHRA and CDR2 YSYEKL. With 4 bases clipped from V and 3 bases from J, the junction kept 8 bases outside the gene matches.

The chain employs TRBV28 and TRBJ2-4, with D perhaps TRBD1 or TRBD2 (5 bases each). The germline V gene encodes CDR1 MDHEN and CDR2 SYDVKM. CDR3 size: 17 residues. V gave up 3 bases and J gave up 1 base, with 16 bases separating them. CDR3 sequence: CASSFPRGGTAKNIQYF. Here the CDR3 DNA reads TGTGCCAGCAGTTTCCCCCGGGGCGGTACCGCCAAAAACATTCAGTACTTC.